This is a list of T cell receptor beta chains from one sample in a study of identical twins. TCRdb analysed the 5' RACE reads with MiXCR anew, one entry per CDR3 protein. The table has some 240,000 distinct CDR3 sequences, 10% seen once; the top ten hold less than 12%. The sequencing input was memory T cells sorted from blood. These receptors came from a man between 45 and 60 years old in good health. The CDR3 runs from the conserved cysteine through the conserved F or W. The D gene is left open where the match is weak. Only part of the rows carry a size: once, few, many, or a class if the clone is expanded.

J | V | D | size | DNA | CDR3
TRBJ2-6 | TRBV28 | - | few | TGTGCCAGCAGTTTATATGGGGGCCGGGGCTCTGGGGCCAACGTCCTGACTTTC | CASSLYGGRGSGANVLTF
TRBJ1-1 | TRBV5-1 | - | many | TGCGCCAGCAGCGGACGGATGAACACTGAAGCTTTCTTT | CASSGRMNTEAFF
TRBJ2-1 | TRBV20-1 | TRBD2 | few | TGCAGTGCTACGGGACTAGCGGGAGTTAATGAGCAGTTCTTC | CSATGLAGVNEQFF
TRBJ1-1 | TRBV4-2 | - | many | TGTGCCAGCAGCCTCCTACAACTCACAGGGACTGAAGCTTTCTTT | CASSLLQLTGTEAFF
TRBJ2-7 | TRBV5-1 | TRBD2 | few | TGCGCCAGCAGACCGCAGCCTAGCGGGGCTAACTACGAGCAGTACTTC | CASRPQPSGANYEQYF
TRBJ1-3 | TRBV6-1 | - | many | TGTGCCAGCAGCGCCGCGCGGACCCTCGTGGAGGGCGGAAACACCATATATTTT | CASSAARTLVEGGNTIYF
TRBJ2-7 | TRBV20-1 | - | many | TGCAGTGCTAGTAGGCTAGGTTGGACGGCCAAAGAGGACGAGCAGTACTTC | CSASRLGWTAKEDEQYF
TRBJ2-7 | TRBV3-1 | - | - | TGTGCCAGCAGCCAAGATCGAGACACTTACCGGTACTTC | CASSQDRDTYRYF
TRBJ1-1 | TRBV6-1 | - | many | TGTGCCAGCAGTGAAGTGACATCCACTAGGGCTTTCTTT | CASSEVTSTRAFF
TRBJ2-3 | TRBV7-8 | TRBD2 | - | TGTGCCAGCAGCTTAGTGGGGGGACTAGCGATAGATACGCAGTATTTT | CASSLVGGLAIDTQYF
TRBJ2-7 | TRBV7-9 | - | many | TGTGCCAGCAGCAAAACAGGGATGGGAGACGAGCAGTACTTC | CASSKTGMGDEQYF
TRBJ1-6 | TRBV11-2 | - | few | TGTGCCAGCAGCTTAGGGAGTAATAATTCACCCCTCCACTTT | CASSLGSNNSPLHF
TRBJ2-2 | TRBV5-1 | - | - | TGCGCCAGCAGCTTGGGGGGACGGTCGAACACCGGGGAGCTGTTTTTT | CASSLGGRSNTGELFF
TRBJ2-1 | TRBV20-1 | TRBD2 | - | TGCAGTGCTAGAGATTGGGGGAGGGCTCTCCATGAGCAGTTCTTC | CSARDWGRALHEQFF
TRBJ2-5 | TRBV11-2 | TRBD1 | few | TGTGCCAGCAGCCCAAGACAGGGGTTCGGGGAGACCCAGTACTTC | CASSPRQGFGETQYF
TRBJ2-7 | TRBV7-3 | TRBD2 | few | TGTGCCAGCAGCCTTACTAGCGCCTACGAGCAGTACTTC | CASSLTSAYEQYF